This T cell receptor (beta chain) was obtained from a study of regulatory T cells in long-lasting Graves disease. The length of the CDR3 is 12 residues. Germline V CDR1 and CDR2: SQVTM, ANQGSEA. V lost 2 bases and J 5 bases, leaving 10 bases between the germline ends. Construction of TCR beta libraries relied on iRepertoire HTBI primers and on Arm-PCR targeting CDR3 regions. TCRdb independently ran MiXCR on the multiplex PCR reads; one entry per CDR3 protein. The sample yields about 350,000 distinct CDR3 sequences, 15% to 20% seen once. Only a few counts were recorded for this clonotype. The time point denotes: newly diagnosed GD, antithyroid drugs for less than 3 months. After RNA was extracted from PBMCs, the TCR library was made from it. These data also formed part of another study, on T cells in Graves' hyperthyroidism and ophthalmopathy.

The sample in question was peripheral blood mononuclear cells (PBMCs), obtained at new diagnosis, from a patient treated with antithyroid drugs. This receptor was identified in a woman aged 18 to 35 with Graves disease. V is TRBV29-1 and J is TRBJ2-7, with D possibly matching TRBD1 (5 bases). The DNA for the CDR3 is TGCAGCGTTGAAAGGGGTGCGGACGAGCAGTACTTC. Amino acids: CSVERGADEQYF.